The 28 T cell receptor beta chains reported below all come from one sample, sequenced in a study of cytomegalovirus exposure and HLA in healthy donors. Profiled with immunoSEQ multiplex PCR; TCRdb holds only in-frame clones, not every one. The sample shows roughly 140,000 clones, about 89% of them seen only once. Sequenced material: PBMCs. The origin of the receptors is a woman aged 18 to 35 in good health and CMV-seropositive.

The chain is built from TRBV2 and TRBJ2-3, with 8 bases matching TRBD2. Losses at the gene ends were 6 bases for V and 5 bases for J; bases not matched to a gene: 7. Germline V gene sequence: CDR1 SNHLY, CDR2 FYNNEI. CDR3 length: 14 residues. The CDR3 region has the DNA TGTGCCAGCAGCGGGAGGGCCTCGGAAGATACGCAGTATTTT. Amino acid sequence: CASSGRASEDTQYF.

The gene calls are TRBV2 and TRBJ2-3; D may be TRBD2 (6 bases). CDR1 and CDR2 (germline): SNHLY, FYNNEI. Trimming removed 1 base from V and 1 base from J, with 9 bases in between. CDR3 size: 15 residues. CDR3 sequence: CASSEGSGGTDTQYF. CDR3 DNA sequence: TGTGCCAGCAGTGAAGGTAGCGGAGGCACAGATACGCAGTATTTT. The variable domain in full, completed from reference TRBV2 and TRBJ2-3, reads EPEVTQTPSHQVTQMGQEVILRCVPISNHLYFYWYRQILGQKVEFLVSFYNNEISEKSEIFDDQFSVERPDGSNFTLKIRSTKLEDSAMYFCASSEGSGGTDTQYFGPGTRLTVL.

The V call is TRBV6-1, the J call TRBJ2-2; 15 positions match TRBD2. V dropped 4 bases and J dropped 6; count of bases not matched to a gene: 9. The CDR3 length is 18 residues. Germline V lookup: CDR1 MNHNS, CDR2 SASEGT. CDR3 sequence reads: CASSGRTSGRALSGELFF. CDR3 bases: TGTGCCAGCAGTGGGCGGACTAGCGGGAGGGCCCTATCCGGGGAGCTGTTTTTT.

V gene TRBV6-5 combines with J gene TRBJ1-1, with 7 nucleotides matching TRBD1. The CDR3 extends over 12 amino acids. J lost 4 bases, V lost 6 bases, and 2 bases had no gene match. Germline CDR1 MNHEY, CDR2 SVGAGI. CDR3 nucleotide sequence: TGTGCCAGCAGAGACAGGGTCACTGAAGCTTTCTTT. It codes for CASRDRVTEAFF.

This clone was picked up one time. This chain joins TRBV2 and TRBJ2-1; 11 nucleotides line up with TRBD2. Losses at the gene ends were 8 bases for V and 6 bases for J; bases not matched to a gene: 6. Germline V gene lookup returns CDR1 SNHLY and CDR2 FYNNEI. This CDR3 has 14 amino acids. DNA for the CDR3: TGTGCCAGCCATCGACTAGCGGGATTCAATGAGCAGTTCTTC. Residues: CASHRLAGFNEQFF.

The rearrangement links TRBV29-1 to TRBJ1-1; D gene unclear. This CDR3 is built from 13 residues. Germline V gives CDR1 SQVTM, CDR2 ANQGSEA. Trimming left V 0 bases short and J 11 bases short, with 16 bases between. CDR3 bases: TGCAGCGTTGAAGATCGGAGGTCACCCCACGCTTTCTTT. Translated: CSVEDRRSPHAFF.

This clone was observed a few times. The V and J genes are TRBV28 and TRBJ2-2; D not certain. The CDR3 consists of 15 residues. The V gene's germline CDR1 is MDHEN and CDR2 SYDVKM. The V and J ends lost 2 bases and 5 bases respectively, with 12 bases between them. The CDR3 spells CASSLIRGGTGELFF. CDR3 sequence (DNA): TGTGCCAGCAGTTTAATAAGAGGTGGAACCGGGGAGCTGTTTTTT.

The J gene is TRBJ2-1, the V gene TRBV10-3; D remains ambiguous. CDR3 length equals 13 residues. Per the germline V gene, CDR1 is ENHRY and CDR2 is SYGVKD. V was shortened by 3 bases and J by 8 bases, with 11 bases between the two germline ends. As DNA, the CDR3 is TGTGCCATCAGTGAATTGGGTCGGGATGAGCAGTTCTTC. Protein: CAISELGRDEQFF.

CDR3 in amino acids: CASSFREAAREQYF. The CDR3 region has the DNA TGTGCCAGCAGCTTTAGGGAGGCGGCCCGCGAGCAGTACTTC. The rearrangement uses TRBV7-8 and TRBJ2-7; D possibly corresponds to TRBD2 (6 bases). The V gene lost 3 bases and the J gene lost 6 bases, with 15 bases spanning the gap. The V gene's germline CDR1 is SGHVS and CDR2 FQNEAQ. CDR3 length: 14 residues.

The V call is TRBV19, the J call TRBJ1-2; D remains ambiguous. Looked up from germline, CDR1 is LNHDA and CDR2 is SQIVND (reference sequence). The CDR3 is made up of 12 amino acids. Trimming cost V 6 bases and J 2 bases, with 7 bases left between them. The CDR3 region is CASSRGNYGYTF. The CDR3 DNA reads TGTGCCAGTAGCCGGGGAAACTATGGCTACACCTTC.

The J gene is TRBJ2-5, the V gene TRBV5-1; a weak D match, TRBD1 (5 bases). CDR3 length equals 14 residues. The V gene's germline CDR1 is SGHRS and CDR2 YFSETQ. V lost 4 bases and J lost 7, with 17 bases in between. CDR3 region: CASSTGQSQGTQYF. Here the CDR3 DNA reads TGCGCCAGCAGCACCGGCCAAAGCCAGGGGACCCAGTACTTC.

This clone was counted many times. CDR3 DNA: TGTGCCAGCAGTGAAGCGCATAGCGGGAACTACGAGCAGTACTTC. Its protein is CASSEAHSGNYEQYF. The gene calls are TRBV6-1 and TRBJ2-7; 8 nucleotides match TRBD2. The CDR3 is made up of 15 amino acids. CDR1 MNHNS and CDR2 SASEGT come from the germline V gene. The V segment lost 0 bases and the J segment 3 bases; nucleotides outside the gene matches: 4.

The V and J genes are TRBV5-6 and TRBJ2-7, with D hard to call. Trimming removed 1 base from V and 6 bases from J, with 14 bases in between. The CDR3 extends over 14 amino acids. The germline gives CDR1 SGHDT, CDR2 YYEEEE. In nucleotides, the CDR3 is TGTGCCAGCAGCTTGTTCGCGGCCCCGCGCGAGCAGTACTTC. It yields the protein CASSLFAAPREQYF. Filled out from reference TRBV5-6 and TRBJ2-7, the complete variable domain reads DAGVTQSPTHLIKTRGQQVTLRCSPKSGHDTVSWYQQALGQGPQFIFQYYEEEERQRGNFPDRFSGHQFPNYSSELNVNALLLGDSALYLCASSLFAAPREQYFGPGTRLTVT.

This chain connects TRBV9 to TRBJ2-7; 15 nucleotides match TRBD2. The germline V gene encodes CDR1 SGDLS and CDR2 YYNGEE. V was pared by 3 bases and J by 4 bases, with 8 bases of the junction left unmatched. CDR3 size: 17 residues. CDR3 sequence: CASSAGLAGGKTYEQYF. In DNA, the CDR3 is TGTGCCAGCAGCGCGGGACTAGCGGGAGGTAAAACTTACGAGCAGTACTTC.

The CDR3 reads CASSSPWGPPDTQYF. CDR3 DNA: TGTGCCAGCAGCTCCCCCTGGGGGCCCCCAGATACGCAGTATTTT. The gene calls are TRBV11-2 and TRBJ2-3; a weak D match, TRBD1 (6 bases). Germline V lookup: CDR1 SGHAT, CDR2 FQNNGV. The CDR3 covers 15 residues. Trimming cost V 4 bases and J 4 bases, with 15 bases left between them.

This chain links TRBV7-9 with TRBJ2-2, with a tentative D call TRBD2 (5 bases). Trimming shortened V by 7 bases and J by 4 bases, and 16 bases separated the two germline ends. The germline V gene has CDR1 SEHNR and CDR2 FQNEAQ (reference sequence). The CDR3 spans 15 residues. The CDR3 reads CASNRFIGGTGELFF. The CDR3 bases are TGTGCCAGCAATCGATTCATTGGAGGCACCGGGGAGCTGTTTTTT.

This clone was detected once. The V and J genes are TRBV6-6 and TRBJ1-2; 7 bases are shared with TRBD1. Unmatched junction bases numbered 10, after V lost 5 bases and J lost 4 bases. Germline V gene lookup returns CDR1 MNHNY and CDR2 SVGAGI (reference sequence). The CDR3 loop spans 15 amino acids. The CDR3 loop is CASSQGQGGTYGYTF. The CDR3 DNA reads as TGTGCCAGCAGTCAGGGGCAGGGGGGTACCTATGGCTACACCTTC.

The V and J genes are TRBV7-9 and TRBJ1-1; D unresolved. With 7 bases removed from V and 3 bases from J, the gap between germline ends came to 12 bases. The CDR3 sequence is 13 residues long. Germline assignment: CDR1 SEHNR and CDR2 FQNEAQ (reference sequence). The CDR3 loop reads CASKGGDYTEAFF. The CDR3 DNA reads as TGTGCCAGCAAAGGAGGAGATTACACTGAAGCTTTCTTT. Looking up the rest from reference TRBV7-9 and TRBJ1-1 gives the full variable domain: DTGVSQNPRHKITKRGQNVTFRCDPISEHNRLYWYRQTLGQGPEFLTYFQNEAQLEKSRLLSDRFSAERPKGSFSTLEIQRTEQGDSAMYLCASKGGDYTEAFFGQGTRLTVV.

The chain carries TRBV11-3 and TRBJ2-1; D is perhaps TRBD2 (6 bases). The CDR3 is made up of 15 amino acids. Germline V gene lookup returns CDR1 SGHNT and CDR2 YENEEA. The V and J ends lost 1 base and 9 bases respectively, with 16 bases between them. CDR3: CASSLVIGPGGEQFF. The CDR3 region has the DNA TGTGCCAGCAGCTTAGTAATTGGTCCCGGGGGTGAGCAGTTCTTC.

V usage is TRBV6-1 and J usage is TRBJ2-7, with TRBD2 matching over 10 bases. Germline V gives CDR1 MNHNS, CDR2 SASEGT. The J segment lost 7 bases and the V segment lost 2 bases, leaving 8 bases of the junction unmatched. This CDR3 has 15 residues. Here the CDR3 reads CASSEFGTSVWEQYF. CDR3 DNA: TGTGCCAGCAGTGAATTTGGGACTAGCGTATGGGAGCAGTACTTC.

The J gene is TRBJ2-1, the V gene TRBV11-2; D ambiguous. The V end was cut by 5 bases, the J end by 1 base, with 12 bases between. Germline V gene data show CDR1 as SGHAT and CDR2 as FQNNGV. CDR3 length: 15 residues. CDR3 coding DNA: TGTGCCAGCAGCCCCCTAAGTTGGTCCTACAATGAGCAGTTCTTC. The encoded protein is CASSPLSWSYNEQFF.

The chain links TRBV30 to TRBJ2-5; the D gene is possibly TRBD1 (6 bases). Germline values: CDR1 GTSNPN, CDR2 SVGIG (reference sequence). The CDR3 has 11 amino acids. Trimming stripped 6 bases from V and 2 bases from J, with 7 bases between. CDR3 in DNA: TGTGCCTGTAGGGGGCAAGAGACCCAGTACTTC. It translates to CACRGQETQYF.

This chain joins TRBV10-3 and TRBJ2-1, with 12 positions matching TRBD2. Germline values: CDR1 ENHRY, CDR2 SYGVKD. The CDR3 totals 17 residues. V lost 3 bases to trimming and J lost 1 base; unmatched junction nucleotides: 4. The CDR3 bases are TGTGCCATCAGTGATGGACTAGCGGGAAAATCCTACAATGAGCAGTTCTTC. It encodes CAISDGLAGKSYNEQFF.

The chain combines TRBV28 with TRBJ1-5, with D possibly matching TRBD1 (6 bases). The germline V and J ends were trimmed by 6 bases and 1 base, with 19 bases remaining between them. The CDR3 consists of 17 residues. CDR1 and CDR2 (germline): MDHEN, SYDVKM. The CDR3 is CASRRHPQGLSNQPQHF. As DNA, the CDR3 is TGTGCCAGCAGACGACACCCACAGGGATTAAGCAATCAGCCCCAGCATTTT.

The chain joins TRBV2 to TRBJ1-3; 7 bases match TRBD1. Trimming took 6 bases from V and 0 from J; bases not matched to a gene: 11. CDR1 and CDR2 (germline): SNHLY, FYNNEI. This CDR3 is built from 17 residues. CDR3 coding DNA: TGTGCCAGCAGAGGGGGCTCCCTTGCCGACTCTGGAAACACCATATATTTT. This codes for CASRGGSLADSGNTIYF.

This chain uses TRBV27 with TRBJ2-3; 8 nucleotides match TRBD1. Trimming removed 6 bases from V and 5 bases from J; junction bases left unmatched: 10. The CDR3 contains 15 residues. Looked up from germline, CDR1 is MNHEY and CDR2 is SMNVEV (reference sequence). CDR3 loop: CASSRRDRYQDTQYF. CDR3 sequence (DNA): TGTGCCAGCAGCCGCCGGGACAGGTACCAAGATACGCAGTATTTT.

In the case of this clone: A junction boundary mismatches the germline segment, possibly from a read error. The chain recombines TRBV10-2 with TRBJ2-7; weak D call: TRBD1 (5 bases). CDR1 is WSHSY and CDR2 is SAAADI in the germline V gene. The CDR3 has 13 amino acids. The CDR3 nucleotides read TGCGCCAGCAGTGAGGGCAGGGTCTACGGGCAGTACTTC. Protein product: CASSEGRVYGQYF.

The chain uses TRBV30 and TRBJ1-6; the D gene is possibly TRBD1 (5 bases). Germline loops: CDR1 GTSNPN, CDR2 SVGIG (reference sequence). The CDR3 has 12 amino acids. V lost 6 bases, J lost 6 bases, and 9 bases lay in between. Written as DNA, the CDR3 is TGTGCCTGTGACAGCTCTAATTCACCCCTCCACTTT. Protein: CACDSSNSPLHF.